This T cell receptor beta chain was profiled in a study of T-cell reconstitution after alpha-beta-depleted transplantation in children. Germline V gives CDR1 SGHAT, CDR2 FQNNGV. The ends lost 3 bases at V and 1 base at J; junction bases unmatched: 5. The CDR3 is made up of 16 amino acids. This clonotype showed up many times. Unique molecular identifiers featured in how the TCRbeta library was prepared. TCRdb processed the PCR reads anew with MiXCR; each CDR3 protein has one entry. Among 600,000 to 800,000 distinct CDR3 sequences listed, less than 15% were seen once. This rearrangement joins TRBV11-2 to TRBJ2-1; the match to TRBD2 covers 8 bases. This material consisted of PBMCs, taken before TCRalphabeta/CD19-depleted stem cell transplant. The clonotype originates from a girl aged 2 to 9 with congenital amegakaryocytic thrombocytopenia, due to receive a stem cell transplant. CDR3 sequence (DNA): TGTGCCAGCAGCTTTCAGGGACTAGGGTCCTACAATGAGCAGTTCTTC. This codes for CASSFQGLGSYNEQFF. The whole variable domain, remainder taken from reference TRBV11-2 and TRBJ2-1, is EAGVAQSPRYKIIEKRQSVAFWCNPISGHATLYWYQQILGQGPKLLIQFQNNGVVDDSQLPKDRFSAERLKGVDSTLKIQPAKLEDSAVYLCASSFQGLGSYNEQFFGPGTRLTVL.